The next 28 T cell receptor beta chains were all read from a single sample in a study of CD8+CD57+ T cells in acquired aplastic anemia. Before being chosen for sequencing, patients had shown CD8+CD57+ cell expansion by flow cytometry. Investigators profiled TCR beta VDJ and CDR3 from genomic DNA template. Each CDR3 protein gets one entry after TCRdb re-called the reads with MiXCR. This sample has over 150,000 distinct CDR3 sequences, with roughly three fifths found just once. The material sequenced was sorted CD4+, CD8+, or CD8+CD57+ T cells (not recorded which) from PBMCs. The origin of the receptors is a human donor with aplastic anemia.

The CDR3 is CASTPTGGQPQHF. CDR3 DNA: TGTGCCAGCACCCCGACAGGGGGTCAGCCCCAGCATTTT. The rearrangement joins TRBV7-9 to TRBJ1-5, with 9 bases identical to TRBD1. The length of the CDR3 is 13 residues. Looked up from germline, CDR1 is SEHNR and CDR2 is FQNEAQ (reference sequence). After removal of 7 bases from V and 6 bases from J, the junction contained 4 bases not matched to a gene.

The chain couples TRBV6-5 to TRBJ2-7; D uncertain. The germline V and J ends were trimmed by 7 bases and 2 bases, with 21 bases remaining between them. This CDR3 spans 16 amino acids. Germline assignment: CDR1 MNHEY and CDR2 SVGAGI. The CDR3 nucleotides are TGTGCCAGCATGGGAATTTCGTGGGCCTCAACCTACGAGCAGTACTTC. This encodes CASMGISWASTYEQYF.

The V and J genes are TRBV10-3 and TRBJ2-7; 8 bases match TRBD2. CDR1 and CDR2 from the germline V gene are ENHRY and SYGVKD. This CDR3 comprises 12 residues. The V and J ends lost 3 bases and 6 bases, in that order; junction bases with no gene match: 1. The CDR3 loop is CAISDAGGEQYF. The DNA for the CDR3 is TGTGCCATCAGTGACGCGGGGGGCGAGCAGTACTTC.

J is TRBJ2-7 and V is TRBV11-2; D gene ambiguous. Per the germline V gene, CDR1 is SGHAT and CDR2 is FQNNGV. Trimming took 5 bases from V and 3 from J, leaving 11 bases between them. The CDR3 has 13 residues. The CDR3 here is CASSPRMDYEQYF. The CDR3 nucleotides read TGTGCCAGCAGCCCCAGGATGGACTACGAGCAGTACTTC.

This chain links TRBV10-3 with TRBJ1-5; D is perhaps TRBD1 (5 bases). The germline V gene encodes CDR1 ENHRY and CDR2 SYGVKD. The germline V and J ends were trimmed by 2 bases and 4 bases, with 9 bases remaining between them. There are 14 residues in the CDR3. In DNA form, the CDR3 reads TGTGCCATCAGTGAGGGACAAGGTAATCAGCCCCAGCATTTT. Translated, it gives CAISEGQGNQPQHF.

The chain links TRBV20-1 to TRBJ2-7, with TRBD1 identical over 9 bases. The CDR3 consists of 13 residues. The V gene's germline CDR1 is DFQATT and CDR2 SNEGSKA (reference sequence). V shed 6 bases and J 2 bases; nucleotides not matched to a gene: 5. The CDR3 here is CSAKGQGTYEQYF. CDR3 DNA: TGCAGTGCCAAGGGACAGGGAACCTACGAGCAGTACTTC.

This clonotype occurred a few times. The CDR3 is CASTELLGTQYF. The CDR3 DNA is TGTGCCAGCACCGAACTCTTGGGTACGCAGTATTTT. The chain recombines TRBV7-8 with TRBJ2-3, with D unclear. The length of the CDR3 is 12 residues. CDR1 and CDR2 (germline): SGHVS, FQNEAQ. V dropped 7 bases and J dropped 8 bases, with 13 bases sitting between them.

The chain joins TRBV2 to TRBJ1-5; D remains ambiguous. V was shortened by 4 bases and J by 1 base, with 14 bases between the two germline ends. The CDR3 length is 16 residues. Germline values: CDR1 SNHLY, CDR2 FYNNEI. CDR3 sequence reads: CASSGLNQGSNQPQHF. The CDR3 DNA follows: TGTGCCAGCAGTGGCCTTAACCAAGGGAGCAATCAGCCCCAGCATTTT.

There are many counts of this clonotype. The rearrangement uses TRBV13 and TRBJ2-7; either TRBD1 or TRBD2 may fit D (5 bases each). CDR1 is PRHDT, CDR2 FYEKMQ, per germline (reference sequence). With 1 base removed from V and 0 bases from J, the gap between germline ends came to 13 bases. The CDR3 length is 16 residues. This CDR3 is CASSLVGTASSYEQYF. The CDR3 bases are TGTGCCAGCAGCTTAGTAGGGACGGCGAGCTCCTACGAGCAGTACTTC.

The chain has TRBV25-1 and TRBJ1-5; D gene unclear. This CDR3 has 14 amino acids. V gave up 6 bases and J gave up 2 bases, with 11 bases separating them. Germline CDR1 is MGHDK and CDR2 is SYGVNS. The CDR3 region is CASSLALGNQPQHF. The CDR3 nucleotides are TGTGCCAGCAGCTTAGCGTTGGGCAATCAGCCCCAGCATTTT.

The rearrangement uses TRBV19 and TRBJ1-1; TRBD1 matches at 9 bases. J gave up 7 bases and V 3 bases, and 12 bases lay outside the gene matches. The germline V gene encodes CDR1 LNHDA and CDR2 SQIVND (reference sequence). The CDR3 contains 16 residues. The CDR3, as DNA: TGTGCCAGTAGTATCGGCGGGACAGGGTTCGAGGTTGAAGCTTTCTTT. This encodes CASSIGGTGFEVEAFF.

The table lists this clonotype with a few counts. The chain is built from TRBV2 and TRBJ2-7; tentatively, D is TRBD1 (6 bases). CDR3 length: 15 residues. Trimming took 4 bases from V and 5 from J, leaving 18 bases between them. CDR1 is SNHLY, CDR2 FYNNEI, per germline. The CDR3 sequence is CASSVLGAGSHEQYF. In nucleotides, the CDR3 is TGTGCCAGCAGTGTGTTGGGGGCAGGATCACACGAGCAGTACTTC.

The chain is built from TRBV15 and TRBJ1-2, with D maybe TRBD1 (6 bases). The CDR3 contains 14 residues. Between the trimmed V and J ends, which lost 2 bases and 8 bases, there was a span of 15 bases. The germline gives CDR1 LNHNV, CDR2 YYDKDF (reference sequence). The CDR3 sequence: CATSRWDMVGGYTF. The CDR3 DNA is TGTGCCACCAGCAGATGGGACATGGTCGGAGGCTACACCTTC.

In the case of this clonotype: Since no conserved phenylalanine or tryptophan closes the CDR3, a read error is the likely cause. Because the CDR3's place on the DNA is in doubt, the DNA is left out and the CDR3 is given as listed by TCRdb. This chain links TRBV7-8 with TRBJ2-1; the table's D call, TRBD1, has no DNA check behind it. The CDR3 is 8 residues long, ends included. The germline gives CDR1 SGHVS, CDR2 FQNEAQ. CDR3 protein: CASSLEGA.

The genes are TRBV29-1 and TRBJ1-1; D gene ambiguous. V was pared by 5 bases and J by 0 bases, with 4 bases between. Per germline, CDR1 SQVTM and CDR2 ANQGSEA. The CDR3 loop spans 11 amino acids. The CDR3 loop is CSVLVNTEAFF. In DNA form, the CDR3 reads TGCAGCGTTTTGGTGAACACTGAAGCTTTCTTT.

This clonotype has ten or more counts. The chain is built from TRBV7-3 and TRBJ2-5; D remains unclear. V gave up 0 bases and J gave up 4 bases, with 12 bases separating them. CDR3 length: 15 amino acids. Per the germline V gene, CDR1 is SGHTA and CDR2 is FQGTGA. Written as DNA, the CDR3 is TGTGCCAGCAGCTTAACTGCTGGGGTCGCAGAGACCCAGTACTTC. Translation gives CASSLTAGVAETQYF.

The sample holds one count of this clonotype. V usage is TRBV27 and J usage is TRBJ2-3, with TRBD2 matching 7 bases. Trimming took 7 bases from V and 6 from J; bases not matched to a gene: 19. The CDR3 is made up of 17 amino acids. The germline V gene encodes CDR1 MNHEY and CDR2 SMNVEV (reference sequence). Written as DNA, the CDR3 is TGTGCCAGCACCCAACTGCCCATAGCGGGCCTATTGGATACGCAGTATTTT. As protein: CASTQLPIAGLLDTQYF.

The sample holds many counts of this clonotype. The rearrangement uses TRBV5-8 and TRBJ2-6; a weak D match, TRBD2 (6 bases). CDR3 length: 14 amino acids. Germline V gene data show CDR1 as SGHTS and CDR2 as YDEGEE. V lost 4 bases, J lost 3 bases, and 8 bases lay in between. CDR3 bases: TGTGCCAGCAGCCGGGGACTTGGGGCCAACGTCCTGACTTTC. This sequence encodes CASSRGLGANVLTF.

This chain links TRBV7-7 with TRBJ2-1; D perhaps matches TRBD1 (6 bases). V dropped 1 base and J dropped 7 bases, with 17 bases sitting between them. The CDR3 is 16 residues long. The germline V gene encodes CDR1 SSHAT and CDR2 FNYEAQ (reference sequence). The CDR3 nucleotides are TGTGCCAGCAGCTTAGGGGGCCTCCTGGGGGCTAATGAGCAGTTCTTC. Protein: CASSLGGLLGANEQFF.

The CDR3 loop is CATSRDQSAGNFYEQYF. The CDR3 DNA sequence: TGTGCCACCAGCAGAGATCAATCCGCGGGGAACTTCTACGAGCAGTACTTC. The chain uses TRBV15 and TRBJ2-7, with D possibly TRBD2 on 6 matching bases. Germline-derived CDR1 and CDR2 are LNHNV and YYDKDF (reference sequence). The ends were cut back, 0 bases at V and 3 bases at J, with 18 bases in the middle. The CDR3 extends over 17 amino acids.

This clonotype showed up just once. The V call is TRBV20-1, the J call TRBJ2-7; D ambiguous. The CDR3 consists of 12 residues. In germline, CDR1 is DFQATT, CDR2 SNEGSKA (reference sequence). The V end lost 3 bases, the J end lost 5 bases, and 11 bases lay between the germline ends. DNA of the CDR3: TGCAGTGCTAGTCCCGTTGCTGACGAGCAGTACTTC. As protein: CSASPVADEQYF.

A note on this clonotype: At one of its ends the junction is not consistent with the germline gene, which may arise from a read error. The chain has TRBV2 and TRBJ1-5; maybe TRBD1 (5 bases). This CDR3 has 14 amino acids. Germline V gene lookup returns CDR1 SNHLY and CDR2 FYNNEI. As DNA, the CDR3 is TGCGCCAGTGGGGCTTCGACGGGCAATCAGCCCCAGCATTTT. Protein product: CASGASTGNQPQHF.

Turning to this clonotype: A read error may account for a junction end that differs from germline. The genes are TRBV25-1 and TRBJ1-1; D gene ambiguous. The CDR3 extends over 14 amino acids. The germline CDR1 and CDR2 sequences are MGHDK and SYGVNS. The CDR3 DNA reads as TGCGCCAGCAGCTTGGCCACAGCTAACACTGAAGCTTTCTTT. Translating gives CASSLATANTEAFF.

This clonotype was observed a single time. The J gene is TRBJ2-1, the V gene TRBV14; 15 nucleotides line up with TRBD2. The J segment lost 7 bases and the V segment lost 5 bases, leaving 12 bases of the junction unmatched. In germline, CDR1 is SGHDN, CDR2 FVKESK. CDR3 size: 18 residues. As DNA, the CDR3 is TGTGCCAGCAGCTCCCGGACTAGCGGGGGGGCCGGGGAAAATGAGCAGTTCTTC. It translates to CASSSRTSGGAGENEQFF.

The chain employs TRBV9 and TRBJ1-2; D is unresolved. Trimming pared 5 bases from V and 12 bases from J, leaving 20 bases between. This CDR3 spans 13 amino acids. Germline values: CDR1 SGDLS, CDR2 YYNGEE. The CDR3 DNA follows: TGTGCCAGCAGTCTCGCCGCCAGCTCTGGAAACACCTTC. Protein product: CASSLAASSGNTF.

In its sample, this clonotype was seen once. This chain uses TRBV10-3 with TRBJ2-5; D unresolved. Germline-derived CDR1 and CDR2 are ENHRY and SYGVKD. This CDR3 region has 13 residues. V was shortened by 6 bases and J by 4 bases, with 12 bases between the two germline ends. The CDR3 bases are TGTGCCATCAGCACGCTTAATGGAGAGACCCAGTACTTC. This encodes CAISTLNGETQYF.

This clonotype came up many times. This chain uses TRBV2 with TRBJ1-2; the D gene is possibly TRBD1 (5 bases). This CDR3 is 15 amino acids long. Germline V gene data show CDR1 as SNHLY and CDR2 as FYNNEI. V was cut by 4 bases and J by 5 bases, with 17 bases left in between. The CDR3 DNA is TGTGCCAGCAGTGGTGGTGGGGGAAATAAGTATGGCTACACCTTC. This gives the protein CASSGGGGNKYGYTF.

This clonotype was counted many times. The chain carries TRBV5-8 and TRBJ1-6, with D possibly being TRBD1 (5 bases). V was pared by 0 bases and J by 7 bases, with 14 bases between. This CDR3 is built from 16 residues. CDR1 is SGHTS and CDR2 is YDEGEE in the germline V gene. CDR3 sequence reads: CASSLGGTSKNSPLHF. CDR3 nucleotides: TGTGCCAGCAGCTTGGGGGGCACAAGCAAGAATTCACCCCTCCACTTT.